The present T cell receptor (beta chain) was sequenced within a study of TIL therapy for anti-PD-1-resistant metastatic lung cancer. The germline gives CDR1 SNHLY, CDR2 FYNNEI. The ends were cut back, 4 bases at V and 0 bases at J, with 7 bases in the middle. The CDR3 spans 13 residues. Time point meaning: pre-treatment sample, taken before nivolumab and TIL therapy. The libraries were made with immunoSEQ v3. Produced via immunoSEQ multiplex PCR; TCRdb's table is partial and in-frame only. The sample has 45,000 to 60,000 clones; roughly 85% are singletons. This clonotype originated in a woman between 30 and 80 years old with non-small cell lung cancer. The rearrangement uses TRBV2 and TRBJ2-7; D is uncertain. The sample in question was blood, obtained at baseline. The CDR3 loop is CASSASNSYEQYF. CDR3 sequence (DNA): TGTGCCAGCAGTGCGTCAAACTCCTACGAGCAGTACTTC.